The 26 T cell receptor beta chains below come from one sample, sequenced in a study of identical twins. One entry per CDR3 protein results from TCRdb running MiXCR on the 5' RACE reads. The sample consists of under 1 million distinct CDR3 sequences, 12% of them appearing once. The same data also went into a second study, on yellow fever vaccine responses in identical twins.

Sequenced material: PBMCs. The receptors come from a woman aged 18-29 years in good health.

The chain uses TRBV7-6 and TRBJ2-1; D could derive from TRBD1 or TRBD2 (5 bases each). Trimming cost V 5 bases and J 0 bases, with 14 bases left between them. CDR1 SGHVS and CDR2 FNYEAQ come from the germline V gene. The CDR3 is made up of 16 amino acids. CDR3: CASSNFRGSSYNEQFF. CDR3 in DNA: TGTGCCAGCAGCAATTTTCGGGGCAGCTCCTACAATGAGCAGTTCTTC. The full variable domain, in which reference TRBV7-6 and TRBJ2-1 provide the parts outside the CDR3, is GAGVSQSPRYKVTKRGQDVALRCDPISGHVSLYWYRQALGQGPEFLTYFNYEAQQDKSGLPNDRFSAERPEGSISTLTIQRTEQRDSAMYRCASSNFRGSSYNEQFFGPGTRLTVL.

The chain uses TRBV11-2 and TRBJ2-7; 10 nucleotides align to TRBD2. This CDR3 spans 17 amino acids. V trimming: 5 bases; J trimming: 0 bases; junction bases outside the gene matches: 10. Germline V CDR1 and CDR2: SGHAT, FQNNGV. The CDR3 here is CASSKAGGPGSSYEQYF. CDR3 DNA sequence: TGTGCCAGCAGCAAAGCGGGAGGGCCAGGGAGCTCCTACGAGCAGTACTTC.

CDR3 sequence reads: CASSQSAGGPGSEQFF. Written as DNA, the CDR3 is TGCGCCAGCAGCCAATCGGCGGGAGGGCCCGGGAGTGAGCAGTTCTTC. V is TRBV4-1 and J is TRBJ2-1; 9 bases map to TRBD2. CDR1 is MGHRA and CDR2 is YSYEKL in the germline V gene. The CDR3 consists of 16 residues. V was pared by 2 bases and J by 9 bases, with 11 bases of the junction left unmatched.

This clonotype was detected only a few times. This rearrangement joins TRBV19 to TRBJ2-1; weak D call: TRBD2 (5 bases). The germline V and J ends were trimmed by 4 bases and 8 bases, with 12 bases remaining between them. This CDR3 has 13 amino acids. The germline V gene has CDR1 LNHDA and CDR2 SQIVND (reference sequence). This chain's CDR3 is CASSTLTRDEQFF. DNA for the CDR3: TGTGCCAGTAGTACTCTAACTAGAGATGAGCAGTTCTTC.

This clonotype has only a few counts. The chain combines TRBV29-1 with TRBJ2-1; D may be TRBD2 (6 bases). This CDR3 has 13 amino acids. CDR1 and CDR2 from the germline V gene are SQVTM and ANQGSEA. V was pared by 6 bases and J by 5 bases, with 14 bases between. CDR3 amino acids: CSVGGGSDNEQFF. Here the CDR3 DNA reads TGCAGCGTCGGGGGTGGTTCGGACAATGAGCAGTTCTTC.

This rearrangement joins TRBV6-1 to TRBJ1-3; D ambiguous. Per the germline V gene, CDR1 is MNHNS and CDR2 is SASEGT. The germline V and J ends were trimmed by 6 bases and 7 bases, with 19 bases remaining between them. The CDR3 is made up of 15 amino acids. CDR3 region: CASSTDSSRPNTIYF. DNA of the CDR3: TGTGCCAGCAGCACCGACTCTTCCCGGCCCAACACCATATATTTT.

The chain employs TRBV7-9 and TRBJ1-2; perhaps TRBD1 as D (6 bases). CDR1 is SEHNR, CDR2 FQNEAQ, per germline (reference sequence). This CDR3 is 16 amino acids long. V shed 5 bases and J shed 2 bases, with 18 bases lying between them. For the CDR3, the DNA is TGTGCCAGCAGCCCCCCCCTCCGGGACAAAAACTATGGCTACACCTTC. As protein: CASSPPLRDKNYGYTF.

This clonotype appeared many times. The CDR3 region is CASSWPSGEGRVLNIQYF. The CDR3 DNA follows: TGTGCCAGCAGTTGGCCTAGCGGGGAGGGTCGGGTTTTGAACATTCAGTACTTC. V and J are TRBV28 and TRBJ2-4; 9 bases line up with TRBD2. The trim removed 4 bases at V and 7 bases at J, leaving 17 bases unmatched. The CDR3 has 18 residues. Germline V lookup: CDR1 MDHEN, CDR2 SYDVKM. The whole variable domain, remainder taken from reference TRBV28 and TRBJ2-4, is DVKVTQSSRYLVKRTGEKVFLECVQDMDHENMFWYRQDPGLGLRLIYFSYDVKMKEKGDIPEGYSVSREKKERFSLILESASTNQTSMYLCASSWPSGEGRVLNIQYFGAGTRLSVL.

The chain employs TRBV27 and TRBJ2-1; TRBD2 is a possible D gene (6 bases). CDR1 is MNHEY, CDR2 SMNVEV, per germline (reference sequence). The CDR3 spans 14 residues. V was pared by 7 bases and J by 4 bases, with 14 bases between. Here the CDR3 reads CASKLREDYNEQFF. The CDR3 nucleotides are TGTGCCAGCAAACTAAGGGAGGATTACAATGAGCAGTTCTTC.

This clonotype was counted a few times. The chain joins TRBV9 to TRBJ1-1; D is undetermined. Trimming took off 0 bases at V and 4 bases at J, with 10 bases between the two ends. The V gene's germline CDR1 is SGDLS and CDR2 YYNGEE. CDR3 length: 14 residues. The DNA for the CDR3 is TGTGCCAGCAGCGTAGCGGGAGCGGTCACTGAAGCTTTCTTT. This gives the protein CASSVAGAVTEAFF.

This clonotype was observed a handful of times. The chain employs TRBV5-5 and TRBJ2-1, with D perhaps TRBD1 or TRBD2 (6 bases each). The CDR3 consists of 18 residues. The V gene lost 1 base and the J gene lost 2 bases, with 19 bases spanning the gap. Germline CDR1 SGHKS, CDR2 YYEKEE (reference sequence). Here the CDR3 DNA reads TGTGCCAGCAGCTTGCTCTGGAACCTAGGGGGGACCTACAATGAGCAGTTCTTC. This codes for CASSLLWNLGGTYNEQFF. The entire variable domain, with the rest obtained from reference TRBV5-5 and TRBJ2-1, is as follows: DAGVTQSPTHLIKTRGQQVTLRCSPISGHKSVSWYQQVLGQGPQFIFQYYEKEERGRGNFPDRFSARQFPNYSSELNVNALLLGDSALYLCASSLLWNLGGTYNEQFFGPGTRLTVL.

The chain couples TRBV7-9 to TRBJ1-2, with 8 positions matching TRBD1. Trimming cost V 2 bases and J 6 bases; bases outside gene matches: 5. CDR3 length: 14 residues. The germline V gene has CDR1 SEHNR and CDR2 FQNEAQ (reference sequence). CDR3 in amino acids: CASSLFRTGNGYTF. In DNA form, the CDR3 reads TGTGCCAGCAGCTTATTTCGGACAGGGAATGGCTACACCTTC.

In nucleotides, the CDR3 is TGCGCCAGCAGCCGTACTAGCGCCAGCACAGATACGCAGTATTTT. Its protein is CASSRTSASTDTQYF. The genes are TRBV5-1 and TRBJ2-3; 7 bases are a match to TRBD2. The CDR3 extends over 15 amino acids. V shed 4 bases, J shed 0 bases, and the junction held 5 bases outside the gene matches. CDR1 and CDR2 from the germline V gene are SGHRS and YFSETQ.

This clonotype occurred many times. The V gene is TRBV12-3 or TRBV12-4, the J gene TRBJ1-1; 8 bases are shared with TRBD1. Unmatched junction bases numbered 7, after V lost 8 bases and J lost 11 bases. CDR3 length: 11 amino acids. Here the CDR3 reads CASGQGGWAFF. CDR3 bases: TGTGCCAGCGGACAGGGTGGGTGGGCTTTCTTT.

The table lists this clonotype with a few counts. The V gene is TRBV12-3 or TRBV12-4, the J gene TRBJ1-5, with D unresolved. V was shortened by 3 bases and J by 8 bases, with 14 bases between the two germline ends. The CDR3 consists of 14 residues. CDR3 residues: CASSFYPPSEPQHF. Written as DNA, the CDR3 is TGTGCCAGCAGTTTTTACCCTCCATCGGAGCCCCAGCATTTT.

This clonotype has more than one count but fewer than ten. CDR3 region: CASSQGGRQYF. The CDR3 nucleotides are TGTGCCAGCAGCCAAGGGGGGAGACAGTATTTT. This chain joins TRBV14 and TRBJ2-3; D is perhaps TRBD1 or TRBD2 (5 bases each). Trimming pared 1 base from V and 12 bases from J, leaving 8 bases between. Looked up from germline, CDR1 is SGHDN and CDR2 is FVKESK. The CDR3 contains 11 residues.

This clonotype has only a few counts. V and J are TRBV20-1 and TRBJ1-1; 8 bases line up with TRBD1. CDR1 DFQATT and CDR2 SNEGSKA come from the germline V gene (reference sequence). The CDR3 consists of 16 residues. J gave up 0 bases and V 1 base, and 7 bases lay outside the gene matches. The CDR3 spells CSARGGQGALNTEAFF. In DNA form, the CDR3 reads TGCAGTGCTAGAGGCGGTCAGGGGGCCTTGAACACTGAAGCTTTCTTT.

The V and J genes are TRBV20-1 and TRBJ2-3, with 8 bases lining up with TRBD1. The V gene end was trimmed by 2 bases and the J gene end by 4 bases; junction bases not matched to a gene: 8. The CDR3 is 15 amino acids. In germline, CDR1 is DFQATT, CDR2 SNEGSKA (reference sequence). The CDR3 is CSARKDRARADTQYF. The CDR3 DNA follows: TGCAGTGCTAGAAAGGACAGGGCACGGGCAGATACGCAGTATTTT.

This clonotype was recorded a few times. The rearrangement uses TRBV12-3 or TRBV12-4 and TRBJ2-2; TRBD1 matches 7 bases. After removal of 6 bases from V and 7 bases from J, the junction contained 5 bases not matched to a gene. This CDR3 is 13 amino acids long. The CDR3 reads CASRTTGVGELFF. CDR3 sequence (DNA): TGTGCCAGCAGGACCACAGGGGTCGGGGAGCTGTTTTTT.

V gene TRBV6-1 combines with J gene TRBJ2-2; 11 bases map to TRBD2. V shed 8 bases and J 7 bases; nucleotides not matched to a gene: 6. The CDR3 consists of 14 residues. The germline gives CDR1 MNHNS, CDR2 SASEGT. CDR3: CASALAGGGGELFF. The CDR3 region has the DNA TGTGCCAGCGCCTTAGCGGGGGGGGGCGGGGAGCTGTTTTTT.

The genes are TRBV2 and TRBJ1-5; 10 bases are shared with TRBD1. The CDR3 has 16 amino acids. V shed 0 bases, J shed 3 bases, and the junction held 2 bases outside the gene matches. The germline V gene has CDR1 SNHLY and CDR2 FYNNEI. CDR3: CASSEAGTGDNQPQHF. CDR3 DNA: TGTGCCAGCAGTGAAGCAGGGACAGGGGACAATCAGCCCCAGCATTTT.

In its sample, this clonotype was seen a few times. The chain is built from TRBV4-1 and TRBJ2-7; D unclear. V was cut by 0 bases and J by 0 bases, with 9 bases left in between. CDR3 size: 15 residues. Germline assignment: CDR1 MGHRA and CDR2 YSYEKL. Here the CDR3 DNA reads TGCGCCAGCAGCCAAGAAAGGGCCGTCTCCTACGAGCAGTACTTC. Its protein product is CASSQERAVSYEQYF.

This clonotype was recorded at least ten times. V is TRBV20-1 and J is TRBJ1-5; D gene unclear. The V gene lost 4 bases and the J gene lost 0 bases, with 7 bases spanning the gap. The length of the CDR3 is 13 residues. Germline values: CDR1 DFQATT, CDR2 SNEGSKA (reference sequence). The CDR3 loop reads CSAKSSSNQPQHF. The DNA of the CDR3 is TGCAGTGCTAAGTCAAGTAGCAATCAGCCCCAGCATTTT.

This clonotype has more than one count but fewer than ten. V is TRBV10-3 and J is TRBJ1-5; TRBD1 might be the D (6 bases). V dropped 3 bases and J dropped 0 bases, with 12 bases sitting between them. The length of the CDR3 is 16 residues. Germline V gene lookup returns CDR1 ENHRY and CDR2 SYGVKD. The DNA of the CDR3 is TGTGCCATCAGTGACCCGACAGGTTATAGCAATCAGCCCCAGCATTTT. It codes for CAISDPTGYSNQPQHF.

In its sample, this clonotype was seen many times. The rearrangement joins TRBV12-3 or TRBV12-4 to TRBJ1-5; the match to TRBD1 covers 10 bases. After removal of 6 bases from V and 7 bases from J, the junction contained 6 bases not matched to a gene. This CDR3 has 14 residues. The CDR3 nucleotides are TGTGCCAGCAGGGGGACAGGGGTAGGACAGCCCCAGCATTTT. This gives the protein CASRGTGVGQPQHF.

Many counts were recorded for this clonotype. The chain carries TRBV3-1 and TRBJ1-6; the match to TRBD1 covers 7 bases. The length of the CDR3 is 16 residues. Germline loops: CDR1 LGHDT, CDR2 YNNKEL (reference sequence). The trim removed 7 bases at V and 3 bases at J, leaving 9 bases unmatched. CDR3 sequence reads: CASTTGAAYYNSPLHF. In nucleotides, the CDR3 is TGTGCCAGCACCACAGGGGCGGCTTACTATAATTCACCCCTCCACTTT.